The source of this T cell receptor (beta chain) is a study of T cell responses to AZD1222 COVID-19 vaccine. Overall study findings and caveats: Reportedly, close to half of spike-specific TCRs are directed against unmutated variant regions. Donors in the cohort were predominantly white British and more often female, and clonal diversity was possibly underestimated. Spike regions recognized by vaccine-associated CD4 TCRs spanned the protein, led by 160-218 and 743-854. Repertoire sampling happened only post peak T cell response.

The V end was cut by 7 bases, the J end by 12 bases, with 12 bases between. The CDR3 is 11 residues long. The germline V gene encodes CDR1 WSHSY and CDR2 SAAADI. To note about this clone: Its antigen is undetermined.

Only in-frame clones appear in the TCRdb table, and some are missing; sequencing was by immunoSEQ multiplex PCR. The profile shows approximately 160,000 clones, 94% of them singletons. Specimen: peripheral blood, collected 28 days after the second AZD1222 dose. The rearrangement uses TRBV10-2 and TRBJ1-4, with D possibly being TRBD1 (6 bases). This TCR was sampled from an adult who received the AZD1222 COVID-19 vaccine. CDR3 nucleotide sequence: TGCGCCAGCAAGACAGGTCTGGAACTGTTTTTT. It translates to CASKTGLELFF.